These 11 T cell receptor beta chains came from one sample sequenced in a study of shared T cell receptors in the human thymus. Clones were sequenced by immunoSEQ multiplex PCR, and TCRdb holds only the in-frame ones, with some missing. Among 600,000 to 900,000 clones listed, 80% to 90% were seen once. This sample was shared with a second study, whose subject was human thymus T cells.

Material: thymocytes. These receptors were obtained from a girl under three years old with a congenital heart defect.

This chain joins TRBV6-1 and TRBJ2-7; possibly TRBD2 for D (6 bases). V lost 6 bases and J lost 2, with 17 bases in between. The CDR3 loop spans 15 amino acids. Germline V gene lookup returns CDR1 MNHNS and CDR2 SASEGT. The DNA for the CDR3 is TGTGCCAGCAGCGAACCCGTCGGGAGACCCTACGAGCAGTACTTC. Amino acids: CASSEPVGRPYEQYF.

The chain recombines TRBV28 with TRBJ2-3, with D possibly TRBD2 on 5 matching bases. CDR3 length: 15 amino acids. Germline V gives CDR1 MDHEN, CDR2 SYDVKM. V was clipped by 7 bases and J by 1 base, with 15 bases between them. The CDR3 loop reads CASTPPRVGTDTQYF. CDR3 DNA: TGTGCCAGCACTCCGCCGCGGGTAGGCACAGATACGCAGTATTTT.

In its sample, this clone was seen once. The CDR3 DNA reads TGCGCCAGCAGCTCCCCGGGACAGGGCAAAGCTTTCTTT. It codes for CASSSPGQGKAFF. The chain combines TRBV5-1 with TRBJ1-1; 9 nucleotides align to TRBD1. This CDR3 region has 13 residues. V lost 3 bases, J lost 9 bases, and 6 bases stayed unmatched. Germline V gives CDR1 SGHRS, CDR2 YFSETQ.

This chain links TRBV6-5 with TRBJ1-2, with 10 bases aligning to TRBD1. Germline-derived CDR1 and CDR2 are MNHEY and SVGAGI. J gave up 3 bases and V 6 bases, and 7 bases lay outside the gene matches. The CDR3 extends over 15 amino acids. The CDR3 sequence: CASRFRDRGDYGYTF. For the CDR3, the DNA is TGTGCCAGCAGATTTCGGGACAGGGGTGACTATGGCTACACCTTC.

The genes are TRBV11-2 and TRBJ1-1, with D perhaps TRBD1 (6 bases). The CDR3 covers 15 residues. The germline gives CDR1 SGHAT, CDR2 FQNNGV. Trimming shortened V by 1 base and J by 0 bases, and 9 bases separated the two germline ends. The CDR3 sequence is CASSLAGTLNTEAFF. The DNA of the CDR3 is TGTGCCAGCAGCTTAGCTGGGACATTGAACACTGAAGCTTTCTTT. Looking up the rest from reference TRBV11-2 and TRBJ1-1 gives the full variable domain: EAGVAQSPRYKIIEKRQSVAFWCNPISGHATLYWYQQILGQGPKLLIQFQNNGVVDDSQLPKDRFSAERLKGVDSTLKIQPAKLEDSAVYLCASSLAGTLNTEAFFGQGTRLTVV.

The chain has TRBV11-2 and TRBJ1-2; 8 bases line up with TRBD1. The germline gives CDR1 SGHAT, CDR2 FQNNGV. V lost 1 base, J lost 6 bases, and 7 bases stayed unmatched. The CDR3 length is 15 residues. CDR3 nucleotides: TGTGCCAGCAGCTTAGTGCGGACAGGGATGGATGGCTACACCTTC. Its translation: CASSLVRTGMDGYTF.

This clone was counted once. CDR3 sequence reads: CASSQTSGANTGELFF. CDR3 in DNA: TGCGCCAGCAGTCAGACTAGCGGGGCGAACACCGGGGAGCTGTTTTTT. This chain joins TRBV10-1 and TRBJ2-2; 11 bases are a match to TRBD2. The CDR3 is 16 residues long. V lost 5 bases to trimming and J lost 0 bases; unmatched junction nucleotides: 2. Germline V gene lookup returns CDR1 WNHNN and CDR2 SYGVQD (reference sequence).

V is TRBV5-4 and J is TRBJ2-7; possible D gene TRBD1, 5 bases. Germline V gives CDR1 SGHNT, CDR2 YYREEE (reference sequence). The CDR3 length is 15 residues. The V end lost 5 bases, the J end lost 5 bases, and 20 bases lay between the germline ends. This CDR3 reads CASSSYDQGSHEQYF. CDR3 nucleotides: TGTGCCAGCAGTTCCTACGATCAGGGAAGCCACGAGCAGTACTTC.

Concerning this clone itself: A read error may account for a junction end that differs from germline. At the DNA level, this CDR3 is encoded by other sequences in the same sample as well. The chain employs TRBV19 and TRBJ1-6; D remains ambiguous. Germline V gives CDR1 LNHDA, CDR2 SQIVND (reference sequence). This CDR3 contains 16 residues. This CDR3 is CASSRLRGGFNSPLHF. CDR3 DNA sequence: TGTGCCAGTAGTAGACTTCGAGGAGGGTTTAATTCCCCCCTCCACTTT.

The chain combines TRBV29-1 with TRBJ2-5; 7 nucleotides line up with TRBD1. The junction had 11 bases not matched to a gene; V was cut back by 2 bases and J by 5 bases. This CDR3 spans 15 amino acids. From germline, CDR1 is SQVTM and CDR2 ANQGSEA. The CDR3 sequence is CSVEIRGGETETQYF. CDR3 bases: TGCAGCGTTGAAATTAGAGGGGGCGAGACGGAGACCCAGTACTTC.

The V call is TRBV5-1, the J call TRBJ2-1; maybe TRBD1 (6 bases). The CDR3 runs 12 residues. Trimming left V 7 bases short and J 12 bases short, with 17 bases between. Germline V gene lookup returns CDR1 SGHRS and CDR2 YFSETQ. In nucleotides, the CDR3 is TGCGCCAGCGCGGACCCAGGGGTCGGGCAGTTCTTC. Its protein is CASADPGVGQFF.